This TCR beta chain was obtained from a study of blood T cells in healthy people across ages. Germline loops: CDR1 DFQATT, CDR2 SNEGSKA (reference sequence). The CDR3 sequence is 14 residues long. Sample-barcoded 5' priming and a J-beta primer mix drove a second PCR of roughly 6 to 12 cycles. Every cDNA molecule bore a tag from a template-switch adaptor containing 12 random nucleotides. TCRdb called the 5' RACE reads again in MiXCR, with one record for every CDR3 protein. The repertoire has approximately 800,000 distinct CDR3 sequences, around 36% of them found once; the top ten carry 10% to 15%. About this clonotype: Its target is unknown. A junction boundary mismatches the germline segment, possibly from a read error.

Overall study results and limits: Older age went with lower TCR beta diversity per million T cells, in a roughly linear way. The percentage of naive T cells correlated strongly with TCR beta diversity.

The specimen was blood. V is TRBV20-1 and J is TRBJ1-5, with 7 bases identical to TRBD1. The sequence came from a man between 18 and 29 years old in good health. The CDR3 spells CGARDTGANQPQHF. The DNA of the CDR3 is TGCGGTGCTAGGGATACAGGGGCCAATCAGCCCCAGCATTTT.